One sample yielded the 21 T cell receptor beta chains listed below, sequenced in a study of shared T cell receptors in the human thymus. Sequencing used immunoSEQ multiplex PCR; TCRdb keeps in-frame clones, though not all of them. Among some 700,000 clones, approximately 85% were seen once, and the ten largest hold about 0.0098%. These data are also associated with another study on human thymus T cells.

The sequenced sample was thymocytes. Receptors were obtained from a girl in the first two years of life with a congenital heart defect.

The V gene is TRBV19, the J gene TRBJ1-6, with a tentative D call TRBD1 (5 bases). CDR1 is LNHDA, CDR2 SQIVND, per germline (reference sequence). This CDR3 is built from 16 residues. Trimming removed 2 bases at V and 7 bases at J, with 15 bases between. The CDR3 sequence is CASSIRGGIGNSPLHF. The CDR3 DNA reads TGTGCCAGTAGTATAAGGGGAGGGATCGGCAATTCACCCCTCCACTTT.

This chain connects TRBV9 to TRBJ1-5; tentative D call: TRBD1 (5 bases). The CDR3 length is 15 residues. Trimming took off 0 bases at V and 1 base at J, with 8 bases between the two ends. Germline lookup yields CDR1 SGDLS and CDR2 YYNGEE. The CDR3 here is CASSVGEGSNQPQHF. The CDR3 DNA is TGTGCCAGCAGCGTAGGGGAGGGGAGCAATCAGCCCCAGCATTTT.

The V and J genes are TRBV28 and TRBJ1-2; no definite D call. V was trimmed by 6 bases and J by 8 bases, leaving 19 bases between them. The CDR3 runs 14 residues. Per germline, CDR1 MDHEN and CDR2 SYDVKM. CDR3 coding DNA: TGTGCCAGCAGCCCCCCCGCTCGCCTAACCGGCTACACCTTC. It specifies CASSPPARLTGYTF.

This clone was seen a single time. The V and J genes are TRBV6-5 and TRBJ2-7; D gene ambiguous. The germline V gene encodes CDR1 MNHEY and CDR2 SVGAGI. The CDR3 totals 13 residues. The V end was cut by 1 base, the J end by 2 bases, with 6 bases between. The DNA of the CDR3 is TGTGCCAGCAGTTACTTTAGTACCTACGAGCAGTACTTC. As protein: CASSYFSTYEQYF.

The chain combines TRBV15 with TRBJ2-7; 8 bases match TRBD1. The CDR3 loop spans 22 amino acids. The V gene's germline CDR1 is LNHNV and CDR2 YYDKDF (reference sequence). Unmatched junction bases numbered 28, after V lost 3 bases and J lost 3 bases. The CDR3 DNA reads TGTGCCACCAGCAGCCACACACCCGCAGGGAAAAGACAGGGGTCCCCCAACTACGAGCAGTACTTC. Its translation: CATSSHTPAGKRQGSPNYEQYF. Full variable domain (remainder filled in from reference TRBV15 and TRBJ2-7): DAMVIQNPRYQVTQFGKPVTLSCSQTLNHNVMYWYQQKSSQAPKLLFHYYDKDFNNEADTPDNFQSRRPNTSFCFLDIRSPGLGDTAMYLCATSSHTPAGKRQGSPNYEQYFGPGTRLTVT.

The V call is TRBV20-1, the J call TRBJ1-1, with D unresolved. V was clipped by 6 bases and J by 12 bases, with 17 bases between them. From germline, CDR1 is DFQATT and CDR2 SNEGSKA (reference sequence). This CDR3 has 11 amino acids. This chain's CDR3 is CSAPESWRSFF. The CDR3 region has the DNA TGCAGTGCCCCCGAGTCATGGAGATCTTTCTTT.

The chain links TRBV4-2 to TRBJ2-1, with 8 bases lining up with TRBD2. V gave up 0 bases and J gave up 9 bases; unmatched junction bases: 10. This CDR3 has 16 amino acids. Germline CDR1 reads LGHNA; CDR2 reads YNFKEQ. CDR3 sequence (DNA): TGTGCCAGCAGCCAAGATAAAGCGCGGGGGGAGGGTGAGCAGTTCTTC. Translating it yields CASSQDKARGEGEQFF.

The rearrangement uses TRBV12-5 and TRBJ1-1, with D uncertain. V was trimmed by 1 base and J by 3 bases, leaving 9 bases between them. The CDR3 runs to 14 residues. CDR1 and CDR2 (germline): LGHNT, FRNRAP. The CDR3 bases are TGTGCTAGTGGTTTGGCCCGGCAGGACACTGAAGCTTTCTTT. Translated: CASGLARQDTEAFF.

The CDR3 DNA sequence: TGTGCCAGCAGTTCGGGACAGCAGAACACTGAAGCTTTCTTT. Translating gives CASSSGQQNTEAFF. The genes are TRBV27 and TRBJ1-1; 7 bases map to TRBD1. CDR1 and CDR2 from the germline V gene are MNHEY and SMNVEV (reference sequence). CDR3 length equals 14 residues. V gave up 4 bases and J gave up 1 base; unmatched junction bases: 3.

This clone was seen once. Other DNA sequences in the same sample also yield this CDR3. The rearrangement joins TRBV9 to TRBJ1-2; no definite D call. V lost 1 base to trimming and J lost 0 bases, with 4 bases between them. CDR1 and CDR2 (germline): SGDLS, YYNGEE. The CDR3 covers 13 residues. The CDR3 DNA sequence: TGTGCCAGCAGCGTATCTGCTAACTATGGCTACACCTTC. Amino acids: CASSVSANYGYTF.

This CDR3 reads CASSLGVTEAFF. The CDR3 DNA follows: TGTGCCAGCAGTTTGGGAGTCACTGAAGCTTTCTTT. This rearrangement joins TRBV28 to TRBJ1-1; no clear D gene. Germline lookup yields CDR1 MDHEN and CDR2 SYDVKM. The V and J ends lost 3 bases and 4 bases respectively, with 6 bases between them. CDR3 length: 12 amino acids.

The rearrangement links TRBV6-6 to TRBJ2-5; 8 bases agree with TRBD1. J gave up 4 bases and V 6 bases, and 10 bases lay outside the gene matches. CDR1 and CDR2 (germline): MNHNY, SVGAGI (reference sequence). The CDR3 is 15 amino acids. CDR3 amino acids: CASRLQDREGETQYF. The CDR3 DNA follows: TGTGCCAGCAGATTACAGGACAGGGAAGGAGAGACCCAGTACTTC.

The chain joins TRBV7-9 to TRBJ1-2, with D possibly being TRBD1 (6 bases). Germline CDR1 and CDR2: SEHNR and FQNEAQ (reference sequence). Trimming cost V 1 base and J 4 bases, with 10 bases left between them. The CDR3 length is 14 residues. The CDR3 coding sequence is TGTGCCAGCAGCTTAGGTGACAGGAGCTATGGCTACACCTTC. As protein: CASSLGDRSYGYTF. The full variable domain, in which reference TRBV7-9 and TRBJ1-2 provide the parts outside the CDR3, is DTGVSQNPRHKITKRGQNVTFRCDPISEHNRLYWYRQTLGQGPEFLTYFQNEAQLEKSRLLSDRFSAERPKGSFSTLEIQRTEQGDSAMYLCASSLGDRSYGYTFGSGTRLTVV.

The genes are TRBV7-2 and TRBJ2-3; TRBD2 might be the D (6 bases). V lost 11 bases and J 2 bases, leaving 14 bases between the germline ends. CDR3 length equals 13 residues. Germline V gene sequence: CDR1 SGHTA, CDR2 FQGNSA. The CDR3 sequence is CACTSLPTDTQYF. CDR3 nucleotides: TGTGCCTGCACTAGCTTACCCACAGATACGCAGTATTTT.

The J gene is TRBJ2-7, the V gene TRBV5-1, with 11 positions matching TRBD1. Germline V lookup: CDR1 SGHRS, CDR2 YFSETQ. The CDR3 covers 15 residues. Trimming cost V 0 bases and J 12 bases; bases outside gene matches: 11. The CDR3 spells CASSLDRDRGRPTYF. CDR3 bases: TGCGCCAGCAGCTTGGACCGGGACAGGGGGAGACCTACGTACTTC.

V usage is TRBV6-5 and J usage is TRBJ2-7; 7 bases are a match to TRBD1. With 5 bases clipped from V and 3 bases from J, the junction kept 7 bases outside the gene matches. The V gene's germline CDR1 is MNHEY and CDR2 SVGAGI. The CDR3 contains 14 residues. CDR3 residues: CASSRRGSLYEQYF. DNA of the CDR3: TGTGCCAGCAGTCGCAGGGGGAGTCTCTACGAGCAGTACTTC.

J is TRBJ1-2 and V is TRBV4-3; D unclear. Germline V gene lookup returns CDR1 LGHNA and CDR2 YSLEER. The V gene lost 0 bases and the J gene lost 1 base, with 15 bases spanning the gap. The CDR3 contains 17 residues. The CDR3 nucleotides read TGCGCCAGCAGCCAAGATCGTACGACAAACTTTAACTATGGCTACACCTTC. Amino acids: CASSQDRTTNFNYGYTF.

This chain uses TRBV5-1 with TRBJ1-3; 9 bases agree with TRBD1. The germline gives CDR1 SGHRS, CDR2 YFSETQ. The CDR3 consists of 16 residues. J lost 4 bases, V lost 2 bases, and 7 bases had no gene match. CDR3 sequence reads: CASSLPTGQGGNTIYF. CDR3 DNA: TGCGCCAGCAGCTTACCTACGGGACAGGGAGGAAACACCATATATTTT.

The chain has TRBV7-9 and TRBJ1-2, with 8 bases identical to TRBD1. Trimming took 3 bases from V and 3 from J; bases not matched to a gene: 9. The CDR3 length is 16 residues. Germline lookup yields CDR1 SEHNR and CDR2 FQNEAQ (reference sequence). As DNA, the CDR3 is TGTGCCAGCAGCTTGTGGGCAACAGGGGGGGACTATGGCTACACCTTC. Its protein is CASSLWATGGDYGYTF.

The rearrangement uses TRBV25-1 and TRBJ2-2; no clear D. Germline loops: CDR1 MGHDK, CDR2 SYGVNS. CDR3 length: 15 amino acids. The ends were cut back, 4 bases at V and 0 bases at J, with 9 bases in the middle. This CDR3 is CASSARRANTGELFF. CDR3 nucleotides: TGTGCCAGCAGTGCCAGACGGGCGAACACCGGGGAGCTGTTTTTT.

The J gene is TRBJ2-3, the V gene TRBV5-5, with 7 bases that match TRBD1. Trimming took 4 bases from V and 0 from J; bases not matched to a gene: 8. The CDR3 length is 16 residues. CDR1 is SGHKS and CDR2 is YYEKEE in the germline V gene (reference sequence). CDR3 nucleotide sequence: TGTGCCAGCAGCCGGGACAGTGCGTCTAGCACAGATACGCAGTATTTT. Translating it yields CASSRDSASSTDTQYF.